This TCR beta chain is drawn from a study of cytomegalovirus exposure and HLA in healthy donors. To note about this clone: As yet, its antigen is unknown.

The protocol was immunoSEQ multiplex PCR, while the TCRdb copy is restricted to in-frame clones and leaves out a portion. The table lists 100,000 to 150,000 clones, roughly 89% of them singletons. General study findings and limits: Specificity of a few CMV-associated chains for CMV antigens was verified in vitro. That first-cohort TCR clusters tended to co-occur in the roughly 120 validation repertoires was found in a later analysis. Cytomegalovirus association was listed for roughly 160 TCR beta chains.

The junction had 6 bases not matched to a gene; V was cut back by 3 bases and J by 6 bases. The V gene's germline CDR1 is SGHRS and CDR2 YFSETQ. The CDR3 loop spans 14 amino acids. Separate from the approximately 670-subject first cohort, the approximately 130-subject validation cohort was the one that the donors belonged to. Sample: PBMCs. This clonotype was sampled from a man aged 25 to 40 in good health and CMV-seronegative. This rearrangement joins TRBV5-1 to TRBJ2-7; TRBD1 aligns across 10 bases. CDR3 bases: TGCGCCAGCAGCTGGGGACAGGGGATAACCGAGCAGTACTTC. It yields the protein CASSWGQGITEQYF.